This entry concerns a single TCR beta chain. What it binds is unknown. The primer mix had 60 Vbeta and 13 Jbeta primers. The data were produced by immunoSEQ multiplex PCR, yet TCRdb's version contains in-frame clones alone and is incomplete. The sample consists of 150,000 or so clones, about 85% of them appearing once. V was clipped by 4 bases and J by 7 bases, with 8 bases between them. The CDR3 runs 12 residues. CDR1 and CDR2 from the germline V gene are KGHSH and LQKENI. The record originates from a study of cytomegalovirus exposure and HLA in healthy donors. General study results and limits: As a later analysis revealed, most CMV-associated TCR beta chains appeared HLA-restricted.

The TCR originated in a woman aged 18-29 years in good health and CMV-seronegative. The sequenced material came from PBMCs. This sequence joins TRBV18 and TRBJ2-1; D unclear. The CDR3 DNA follows: TGTGCCAGCTCACTCCGTTTGAATGAGCAGTTCTTC. Its protein is CASSLRLNEQFF.